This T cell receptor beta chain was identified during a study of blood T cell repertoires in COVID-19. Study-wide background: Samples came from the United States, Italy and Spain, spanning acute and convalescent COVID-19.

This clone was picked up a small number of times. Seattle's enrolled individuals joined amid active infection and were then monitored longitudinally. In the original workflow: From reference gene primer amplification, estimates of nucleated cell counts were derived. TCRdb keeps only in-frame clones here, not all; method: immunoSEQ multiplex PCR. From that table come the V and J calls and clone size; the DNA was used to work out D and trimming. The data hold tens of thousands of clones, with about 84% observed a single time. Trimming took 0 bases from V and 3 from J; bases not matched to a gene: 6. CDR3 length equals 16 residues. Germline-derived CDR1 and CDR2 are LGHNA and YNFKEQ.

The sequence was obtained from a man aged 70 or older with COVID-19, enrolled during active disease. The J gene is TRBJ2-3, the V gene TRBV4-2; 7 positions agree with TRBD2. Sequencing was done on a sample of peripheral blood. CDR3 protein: CASSQDTGGRTDTQYF. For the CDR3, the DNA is TGTGCCAGCAGCCAAGATACGGGCGGGAGAACAGATACGCAGTATTTT.